What follows is one TCR beta chain and its context. TCRdb fed the PCR reads into MiXCR, producing one record per CDR3 protein. The sample records 18,000 or so distinct CDR3 sequences, roughly two fifths being singletons. The data derive from a study of tumor-infiltrating lymphocytes in oesophageal squamous cell carcinoma. V dropped 1 base and J dropped 1 base, with 13 bases sitting between them. This CDR3 has 16 amino acids. Germline loops: CDR1 SGHAT, CDR2 FQNNGV. Sequencing input: esophageal tumor tissue. The V gene is TRBV11-2, the J gene TRBJ1-1; D perhaps matches TRBD1 (6 bases). The sequence was obtained from a male donor with esophageal squamous cell carcinoma. The CDR3 nucleotides read TGTGCCAGCAGCTTAGTGAAGACAGGAGCGAACACTGAAGCTTTCTTT. Protein product: CASSLVKTGANTEAFF. Filled out from reference TRBV11-2 and TRBJ1-1, the complete variable domain reads EAGVAQSPRYKIIEKRQSVAFWCNPISGHATLYWYQQILGQGPKLLIQFQNNGVVDDSQLPKDRFSAERLKGVDSTLKIQPAKLEDSAVYLCASSLVKTGANTEAFFGQGTRLTVV.